This entry features one T cell receptor beta chain sequence. The antigen it binds to is not known. No base quality information exists; no much larger clone differs at one position. This sample was taken from a study of technical replicates of blood from a few donors (dated by TCRdb to 2017 to 2019). Its CDR3 holds 13 amino acids, cysteine through phenylalanine. Only the CDR3 part of the read is kept: 39 bases, read in frame from the first base. Sequences SQVTM (CDR1) and ANQGSEA (CDR2) are obtained from the germline V gene. Relative to germline, V is missing 5 bases and J is missing 5 bases, with 5 bases of the junction outside any gene match. Libraries were made using the immunoSEQ multiplex PCR assay. In its TCRdb copy, this immuneACCESS table keeps in-frame sequences only and misses some clones. Where compared with another copy, unresolved V genes explain less than half of these, and the others have no known cause. This sample gives about 73,000 clones in total; just over 90% of them show up just once. The ten largest clonotypes hold approximately 0.25% of the sample.

The sample taken for sequencing was T cells isolated from PBMCs. This clonotype was sampled from a human donor in good health. The chain is made from TRBV29-1 and TRBJ2-7; the central 11 bases match TRBD1. The CDR3 region has the sequence CSVKGQGAHEQYF. At the DNA level, the sequence is TGCAGCGTTAAAGGACAGGGGGCCCACGAGCAGTACTTC.